These 28 T cell receptor beta chains came from one sample sequenced in a study of shared clonotypes between healthy human individuals. This table comes from immunoSEQ multiplex PCR, and its TCRdb copy is limited to in-frame clones, with some not included. This sample has roughly 520,000 clones, with around 95% found just once. Material: naive CD4+ T cells sorted from blood. Subset of the sample: CD45RA+ positively selected. The source of these receptors is a woman under 40 in good health.

The rearrangement uses TRBV28 and TRBJ1-1; 7 bases agree with TRBD1. With V trimmed by 6 bases and J by 0 bases, 10 bases remained unmatched. CDR3 length equals 16 residues. The germline V gene encodes CDR1 MDHEN and CDR2 SYDVKM. The CDR3 is CASSTQGMLMNTEAFF. The CDR3 nucleotides read TGTGCCAGCAGCACACAGGGGATGTTGATGAACACTGAAGCTTTCTTT.

A remark on this clone: Distinct nucleotide sequences in the sample also encode this CDR3. The chain recombines TRBV19 with TRBJ2-3; D gene uncertain. V lost 0 bases and J 6 bases, leaving 7 bases between the germline ends. The CDR3 loop spans 13 amino acids. Germline assignment: CDR1 LNHDA and CDR2 SQIVND (reference sequence). This CDR3 reads CASSIDRGDTQYF. For the CDR3, the DNA is TGTGCCAGTAGTATAGATCGTGGTGATACGCAGTATTTT.

Written as DNA, the CDR3 is TGTGCCAGCAGCGAAAACCTAGCGGAAAACACCGGGGAGCTGTTTTTT. Encoded protein: CASSENLAENTGELFF. The chain employs TRBV7-3 and TRBJ2-2; 7 bases map to TRBD2. CDR1 SGHTA and CDR2 FQGTGA come from the germline V gene. J lost 2 bases, V lost 5 bases, and 8 bases had no gene match. CDR3 length: 16 residues.

The chain links TRBV10-3 to TRBJ1-6; unclear D gene. The ends were cut back, 6 bases at V and 7 bases at J, with 7 bases in the middle. Germline loops: CDR1 ENHRY, CDR2 SYGVKD. This CDR3 spans 12 amino acids. The CDR3 spells CAIRAPNSPLHF. Here the CDR3 DNA reads TGTGCCATCAGGGCCCCGAATTCACCCCTCCACTTT.

On this clone: Other nucleotide sequences in the sample specify the same CDR3. The CDR3 nucleotides read TGTGCCAGCAGCTTGGCGCAAGAGACCCAGTACTTC. It is translated as CASSLAQETQYF. The chain uses TRBV5-4 and TRBJ2-5; D uncertain. The CDR3 is 12 amino acids. The V gene lost 0 bases and the J gene lost 2 bases, with 2 bases spanning the gap. Germline lookup yields CDR1 SGHNT and CDR2 YYREEE (reference sequence).

The CDR3 is CASSPPVSNVLHYGYTF. The CDR3 DNA reads as TGTGCCAGCTCACCACCAGTTTCAAACGTGTTGCACTATGGCTACACCTTC. The chain is built from TRBV18 and TRBJ1-2, with unresolved D. The CDR3 is 17 residues long. Germline V CDR1 and CDR2: KGHSH, LQKENI. V was cut by 0 bases and J by 3 bases, with 17 bases left in between.

The V call is TRBV5-4, the J call TRBJ1-6; 7 positions agree with TRBD1. The CDR3 is 15 residues long. J lost 4 bases, V lost 7 bases, and 8 bases had no gene match. Germline assignment: CDR1 SGHNT and CDR2 YYREEE (reference sequence). The CDR3 bases are TGTGCCAGCGGCGGGGACAGCCGGTATAATTCACCCCTCCACTTT. It specifies CASGGDSRYNSPLHF.

The genes are TRBV6-1 and TRBJ2-7; a weak D match, TRBD1 (6 bases). The CDR3 totals 15 residues. Germline CDR1 is MNHNS and CDR2 is SASEGT. V was trimmed by 6 bases and J by 0 bases, leaving 15 bases between them. The CDR3: CASSPGHRRSYEQYF. CDR3 DNA sequence: TGTGCCAGCAGCCCGGGACACCGACGCTCCTACGAGCAGTACTTC.

The V gene is TRBV27, the J gene TRBJ1-1, with TRBD1 identical over 7 bases. The CDR3 has 13 amino acids. CDR1 MNHEY and CDR2 SMNVEV come from the germline V gene (reference sequence). Trimming removed 3 bases from V and 3 bases from J; junction bases left unmatched: 1. The DNA for the CDR3 is TGTGCCAGCAGTTTTCAGGGGGACACTGAAGCTTTCTTT. Amino acids: CASSFQGDTEAFF.

The chain recombines TRBV29-1 with TRBJ1-1; D remains unclear. Trimming shortened V by 4 bases and J by 0 bases, and 12 bases separated the two germline ends. The germline V gene has CDR1 SQVTM and CDR2 ANQGSEA. The CDR3 loop spans 14 amino acids. The CDR3: CSVGGQRMNTEAFF. CDR3 nucleotides: TGCAGCGTTGGAGGGCAGCGGATGAACACTGAAGCTTTCTTT.

V and J are TRBV7-3 and TRBJ2-2, with TRBD2 identical over 10 bases. CDR3 length: 17 residues. V shed 2 bases and J 5 bases; nucleotides not matched to a gene: 8. Germline CDR1 is SGHTA and CDR2 is FQGTGA. CDR3 in amino acids: CASSLGLAGGPTGELFF. Written as DNA, the CDR3 is TGTGCCAGCAGCTTAGGATTAGCGGGAGGCCCAACCGGGGAGCTGTTTTTT.

The chain links TRBV18 to TRBJ2-7, with 8 bases identical to TRBD1. The CDR3 runs 16 residues. The trim removed 3 bases at V and 0 bases at J, leaving 7 bases unmatched. The germline CDR1 and CDR2 sequences are KGHSH and LQKENI. Here the CDR3 reads CASSPLGQGSSYEQYF. Here the CDR3 DNA reads TGTGCCAGCTCACCCTTAGGACAGGGAAGCTCCTACGAGCAGTACTTC.

This clone was counted only a few times. J is TRBJ1-1 and V is TRBV18; D possibly corresponds to TRBD1 (5 bases). V was cut by 6 bases and J by 1 base, with 9 bases left in between. The CDR3 spans 13 residues. Germline assignment: CDR1 KGHSH and CDR2 LQKENI. The CDR3 nucleotides are TGTGCCAGCTCGTCGACAGAGAACACTGAAGCTTTCTTT. It is translated as CASSSTENTEAFF.

The CDR3 coding sequence is TGTGCCAGCAGTTATTGGGCCGAGCAGTACTTC. Translated, it gives CASSYWAEQYF. The chain carries TRBV6-5 and TRBJ2-7; D not resolved. CDR3 length equals 11 residues. V dropped 3 bases and J dropped 6 bases, with 6 bases sitting between them. Germline lookup yields CDR1 MNHEY and CDR2 SVGAGI.

This clone showed up just a few times. The chain uses TRBV5-4 and TRBJ1-4; D remains ambiguous. The CDR3 runs 15 residues. Trimming left V 1 base short and J 0 bases short, with 7 bases between. Germline CDR1 is SGHNT and CDR2 is YYREEE (reference sequence). The CDR3 nucleotides are TGTGCCAGCAGCTTGTCTCCGGCAACTAATGAAAAACTGTTTTTT. Encoded protein: CASSLSPATNEKLFF.

The chain uses TRBV15 and TRBJ2-7; 13 bases agree with TRBD2. CDR3 length: 18 amino acids. Germline V CDR1 and CDR2: LNHNV, YYDKDF (reference sequence). Trimming removed 1 base from V and 4 bases from J; junction bases left unmatched: 10. Here the CDR3 DNA reads TGTGCCACCAGCAGAGCTAGGGGGACTAGCGGGATTTTATACGAGCAGTACTTC. Protein: CATSRARGTSGILYEQYF.

The gene calls are TRBV14 and TRBJ2-6, with D perhaps TRBD2 (5 bases). Trimming pared 5 bases from V and 4 bases from J, leaving 24 bases between. Germline lookup yields CDR1 SGHDN and CDR2 FVKESK. The CDR3 contains 19 residues. CDR3 residues: CASSSKVRAHRAGANVLTF. In DNA, the CDR3 is TGTGCCAGCAGCTCGAAAGTGCGGGCACACAGAGCCGGGGCCAACGTCCTGACTTTC. The variable domain in full, with the rest retrieved from reference TRBV14 and TRBJ2-6, is EAGVTQFPSHSVIEKGQTVTLRCDPISGHDNLYWYRRVMGKEIKFLLHFVKESKQDESGMPNNRFLAERTGGTYSTLKVQPAELEDSGVYFCASSSKVRAHRAGANVLTFGAGSRLTVL.

The V gene is TRBV5-1, the J gene TRBJ1-2, with D unresolved. Germline CDR1 and CDR2: SGHRS and YFSETQ. Trimming removed 0 bases from V and 6 bases from J, with 9 bases in between. This CDR3 is 13 amino acids long. The CDR3 protein is CASSLGYGDGYTF. CDR3 nucleotide sequence: TGCGCCAGCAGCTTGGGTTACGGCGATGGCTACACCTTC.

This rearrangement joins TRBV4-1 to TRBJ1-5; D might be TRBD1 (6 bases). Trimming removed 1 base from V and 6 bases from J, with 13 bases in between. Per germline, CDR1 MGHRA and CDR2 YSYEKL. The CDR3 length is 15 residues. The DNA for the CDR3 is TGCGCCAGCAGCCAAGTACAGGGATTGGGTCAGCCCCAGCATTTT. Protein sequence: CASSQVQGLGQPQHF.

The V call is TRBV19, the J call TRBJ2-1, with no clear D. V shed 7 bases and J shed 4 bases, with 17 bases lying between them. The germline V gene encodes CDR1 LNHDA and CDR2 SQIVND (reference sequence). The CDR3 has 15 residues. CDR3 residues: CASNERPASYNEQFF. The CDR3, as DNA: TGTGCCAGTAACGAGCGACCCGCATCTTACAATGAGCAGTTCTTC.

The rearrangement links TRBV6-1 to TRBJ2-7, with TRBD1 identical over 8 bases. There are 14 residues in the CDR3. Germline values: CDR1 MNHNS, CDR2 SASEGT. V was pared by 6 bases and J by 2 bases, with 6 bases of the junction left unmatched. The CDR3 sequence: CASRGTGRTYEQYF. In DNA, the CDR3 is TGTGCCAGCAGGGGGACAGGCCGAACCTACGAGCAGTACTTC.

This clone has just one count. V gene TRBV5-6 combines with J gene TRBJ2-7; D uncertain. This CDR3 is built from 15 residues. Germline assignment: CDR1 SGHDT and CDR2 YYEEEE. Trimming left V 1 base short and J 0 bases short, with 11 bases between. DNA of the CDR3: TGTGCCAGCAGCTTGAAGGGCCCCATCTCCTACGAGCAGTACTTC. It is translated as CASSLKGPISYEQYF.

The chain recombines TRBV28 with TRBJ2-7, with TRBD1 matching over 7 bases. CDR3 length: 14 amino acids. V trimming: 3 bases; J trimming: 2 bases; junction bases outside the gene matches: 4. Per germline, CDR1 MDHEN and CDR2 SYDVKM. CDR3 loop: CASSFGDRPYEQYF. CDR3 nucleotides: TGTGCCAGCAGTTTTGGGGACAGACCCTACGAGCAGTACTTC.

The chain joins TRBV5-1 to TRBJ2-1, with D maybe TRBD2 (6 bases). Trimming pared 4 bases from V and 8 bases from J, leaving 16 bases between. The CDR3 contains 14 residues. The germline gives CDR1 SGHRS, CDR2 YFSETQ. CDR3 in DNA: TGCGCCAGCAGCCAGGGACCCGGAGGGCATGAGCAGTTCTTC. It codes for CASSQGPGGHEQFF.

The rearrangement links TRBV28 to TRBJ2-4; D unresolved. The CDR3 runs 15 residues. From germline, CDR1 is MDHEN and CDR2 SYDVKM. Trimming removed 4 bases at V and 0 bases at J, with 10 bases between. Here the CDR3 DNA reads TGTGCCAGCAGTTCCCGGGTGAAAGCCAAAAACATTCAGTACTTC. The encoded protein is CASSSRVKAKNIQYF.

The chain uses TRBV19 and TRBJ2-2; 7 bases are a match to TRBD2. With 4 bases clipped from V and 0 bases from J, the junction kept 8 bases outside the gene matches. CDR3 length equals 17 residues. CDR1 and CDR2 (germline): LNHDA, SQIVND (reference sequence). The CDR3 is CASSTAWDYSNTGELFF. CDR3 DNA sequence: TGTGCCAGTAGTACCGCATGGGACTATTCGAACACCGGGGAGCTGTTTTTT.

The chain couples TRBV25-1 to TRBJ2-7; 9 nucleotides agree with TRBD1. V lost 8 bases, J lost 4 bases, and 3 bases stayed unmatched. The CDR3 has 12 amino acids. CDR1 is MGHDK and CDR2 is SYGVNS in the germline V gene. The CDR3 sequence: CASGTGRYEQYF. As DNA, the CDR3 is TGTGCCAGCGGGACAGGGAGATACGAGCAGTACTTC.

This clone was found once. The chain couples TRBV28 to TRBJ2-2; D is unresolved. The CDR3 has 13 amino acids. Germline CDR1 MDHEN, CDR2 SYDVKM. V was shortened by 6 bases and J by 3 bases, with 8 bases between the two germline ends. Here the CDR3 reads CASRGTDTGELFF. DNA of the CDR3: TGTGCCAGCAGAGGCACAGACACCGGGGAGCTGTTTTTT. Based on the CDR3 plus reference TRBV28 and TRBJ2-2, the full variable domain is DVKVTQSSRYLVKRTGEKVFLECVQDMDHENMFWYRQDPGLGLRLIYFSYDVKMKEKGDIPEGYSVSREKKERFSLILESASTNQTSMYLCASRGTDTGELFFGEGSRLTVL.